What follows are 23 T cell receptor beta chains derived from one specimen sequenced in a study of response to subunit inactivated influenza vaccine. MiXCR, applied by TCRdb to the RT-PCR reads, yields one record per CDR3 protein. The sample holds 610,000 or so distinct CDR3 sequences, around 15% seen once. The material sequenced was PBMCs from blood, taken less than 13 days after vaccination. The receptors come from a man over 45 who received an inactivated influenza vaccine.

The chain carries TRBV19 and TRBJ2-2; D is ambiguous. From germline, CDR1 is LNHDA and CDR2 SQIVND (reference sequence). V lost 1 base, J lost 0 bases, and 3 bases lay in between. The CDR3 sequence is 14 residues long. Here the CDR3 DNA reads TGTGCCAGTAGTATAGTTGCGAACACCGGGGAGCTGTTTTTT. Amino acid sequence: CASSIVANTGELFF.

The chain recombines TRBV12-3 or TRBV12-4 with TRBJ1-4, with a weak D call TRBD1 (6 bases). Trimming took 6 bases from V and 2 from J, leaving 16 bases between them. This CDR3 contains 16 residues. The CDR3 coding sequence is TGTGCCAGCAGGGAACCAGGGGTGGGGACTAATGAAAAACTGTTTTTT. Protein sequence: CASREPGVGTNEKLFF.

In the case of this clonotype: At one end the junction does not follow the germline gene, possibly because of a read error. The chain employs TRBV20-1 and TRBJ1-6; 8 bases align to TRBD1. Germline lookup yields CDR1 DFQATT and CDR2 SNEGSKA (reference sequence). The CDR3 runs 17 residues. CDR3 DNA: TGCAGTGCTAGAGCTCGGACAGGGAGCTCCTATAATTCACCCCTCCGCTTT. It codes for CSARARTGSSYNSPLRF.

To note about this clonotype: A much larger clone differs from this one at a single base, so this may be a read error. The chain carries TRBV4-3 and TRBJ2-7; D gene unclear. The CDR3 runs 17 residues. Looked up from germline, CDR1 is LGHNA and CDR2 is YSLEER. The CDR3 nucleotides are TGCGCCAGCAGCCAAGCACGCCCTTCTCTGGGGTCCTACGAGCTGTACTTC. Translating gives CASSQARPSLGSYELYF.

The chain is built from TRBV15 and TRBJ2-1; 8 nucleotides align to TRBD2. The germline V gene encodes CDR1 LNHNV and CDR2 YYDKDF (reference sequence). V shed 0 bases, J shed 8 bases, and the junction held 9 bases outside the gene matches. The CDR3 sequence is 16 residues long. The CDR3 sequence is CATSRDPPGGLHEQFF. CDR3 DNA: TGTGCCACCAGCAGAGATCCCCCGGGGGGGCTCCATGAGCAGTTCTTC.

A remark on this clonotype: With a much larger clone just one base away, this may be a read error. The genes are TRBV7-2 and TRBJ2-3, with unresolved D. Germline lookup yields CDR1 SGHTA and CDR2 FQGNSA. This CDR3 region has 11 residues. V lost 7 bases to trimming and J lost 5 bases, with 7 bases between them. The CDR3 loop reads CASTSQDTQYF. CDR3 DNA: TGTGCCAGCACTTCGCAAGATACGCAGTATTTT.

V and J are TRBV20-1 and TRBJ2-1; 9 bases are a match to TRBD2. Germline V gene data show CDR1 as DFQATT and CDR2 as SNEGSKA (reference sequence). V lost 5 bases and J lost 5; bases outside the gene matches: 7. The CDR3 length is 14 residues. CDR3 region: CSAQSGRRNNEQFF. DNA for the CDR3: TGCAGTGCTCAAAGCGGGAGGAGGAACAATGAGCAGTTCTTC.

This clonotype was picked up a small number of times. This chain connects TRBV11-3 to TRBJ2-1; D possibly uses TRBD1 or TRBD2 (6 bases each). Trimming left V 8 bases short and J 9 bases short, with 17 bases between. Germline V gene lookup returns CDR1 SGHNT and CDR2 YENEEA. There are 13 residues in the CDR3. This CDR3 is CASWGAHGGEQFF. CDR3 nucleotide sequence: TGTGCCAGCTGGGGGGCGCATGGTGGTGAGCAGTTCTTC.

V and J are TRBV7-9 and TRBJ2-3, with TRBD2 matching 8 bases. The germline V gene has CDR1 SEHNR and CDR2 FQNEAQ (reference sequence). V shed 4 bases, J shed 1 base, and the junction held 10 bases outside the gene matches. The CDR3 contains 17 residues. This CDR3 reads CASSYTSETSGTDTQYF. CDR3 sequence (DNA): TGTGCCAGCAGCTACACCTCCGAGACTAGCGGCACAGATACGCAGTATTTT. Together with reference TRBV7-9 and TRBJ2-3, the CDR3 gives the full variable domain: DTGVSQNPRHKITKRGQNVTFRCDPISEHNRLYWYRQTLGQGPEFLTYFQNEAQLEKSRLLSDRFSAERPKGSFSTLEIQRTEQGDSAMYLCASSYTSETSGTDTQYFGPGTRLTVL.

This clonotype came up a few times. The chain has TRBV29-1 and TRBJ2-5; D is unclear. The V and J ends lost 6 bases and 5 bases respectively, with 7 bases between them. The CDR3 loop spans 10 amino acids. Germline-derived CDR1 and CDR2 are SQVTM and ANQGSEA. The chain's CDR3 is CSVSRETQYF. For the CDR3, the DNA is TGCAGCGTCAGTAGGGAGACCCAGTACTTC.

This clonotype has more than one count but fewer than ten. The chain joins TRBV7-9 to TRBJ2-5; 7 bases match TRBD1. Germline lookup yields CDR1 SEHNR and CDR2 FQNEAQ (reference sequence). V lost 2 bases to trimming and J lost 3 bases; unmatched junction nucleotides: 6. This CDR3 has 15 residues. For the CDR3, the DNA is TGTGCCAGCAGCTTATGGACGACAGGGAAAGAGACCCAGTACTTC. Amino acid sequence: CASSLWTTGKETQYF.

This clonotype was seen a few times. The chain uses TRBV5-1 and TRBJ2-1; 7 positions agree with TRBD1. The CDR3 runs 17 residues. The V gene's germline CDR1 is SGHRS and CDR2 YFSETQ. V dropped 4 bases and J dropped 2; count of bases not matched to a gene: 12. The CDR3 DNA is TGCGCCAGCAGCGGCCCGGCGACAGGGAGCCCCTACAATGAGCAGTTCTTC. It translates to CASSGPATGSPYNEQFF.

The V call is TRBV4-1, the J call TRBJ2-7, with D perhaps matching TRBD1 (6 bases). Germline loops: CDR1 MGHRA, CDR2 YSYEKL. The CDR3 spans 17 residues. With 5 bases removed from V and 5 bases from J, the gap between germline ends came to 25 bases. The CDR3 reads CASSVRPGAPLGDEQYF. The CDR3 coding sequence is TGCGCCAGCAGCGTTAGACCAGGGGCCCCCTTAGGGGACGAGCAGTACTTC.

The CDR3 region is CASSPGRSRGNAFF. The CDR3 region has the DNA TGTGCCAGCAGCCCCGGGCGAAGCAGGGGGAATGCTTTCTTT. The J gene is TRBJ1-1, the V gene TRBV7-8, with TRBD1 matching over 7 bases. This CDR3 is built from 14 residues. CDR1 is SGHVS, CDR2 FQNEAQ, per germline. V lost 5 bases, J lost 11 bases, and 14 bases stayed unmatched.

The V gene is TRBV10-1, the J gene TRBJ2-2; possibly TRBD2 for D (5 bases). The V end lost 7 bases, the J end lost 1 base, and 10 bases lay between the germline ends. This CDR3 region has 14 residues. Germline V gene sequence: CDR1 WNHNN, CDR2 SYGVQD (reference sequence). DNA for the CDR3: TGCGCCAGCACCCCGGGGAGGAACACCGGGGAGCTGTTTTTT. Amino acid sequence: CASTPGRNTGELFF.

This clonotype was picked up a small number of times. This chain joins TRBV6-5 and TRBJ2-3, with D uncertain. Germline V gene lookup returns CDR1 MNHEY and CDR2 SVGAGI. V was clipped by 2 bases and J by 4 bases, with 7 bases between them. The CDR3 is made up of 13 amino acids. CDR3 DNA: TGTGCCAGCAGTTACACTCCCGCAGATACGCAGTATTTT. Protein product: CASSYTPADTQYF.

This clonotype was detected many times. Possible read error: a much larger clone is one base away. V is TRBV9 and J is TRBJ2-7; 12 nucleotides align to TRBD1. Germline V gene sequence: CDR1 SGDLS, CDR2 YYNGEE. Trimming removed 4 bases from V and 5 bases from J; junction bases left unmatched: 4. The CDR3 loop spans 14 amino acids. CDR3 region: CASSPGTGGHEQYF. In DNA form, the CDR3 reads TGTGCCAGCAGCCCCGGGACAGGGGGCCACGAGCAGTACTTC.

This clonotype was picked up many times. This chain joins TRBV6-1 and TRBJ2-1, with 10 bases lining up with TRBD2. Germline CDR1 reads MNHNS; CDR2 reads SASEGT. The CDR3 runs to 16 residues. After removal of 5 bases from V and 5 bases from J, the junction contained 9 bases not matched to a gene. CDR3 protein: CASSKFGTSENNEQFF. CDR3 nucleotide sequence: TGTGCCAGCAGTAAGTTTGGGACTAGCGAAAACAATGAGCAGTTCTTC.

This chain uses TRBV4-1 with TRBJ1-4; D perhaps matches TRBD1 (5 bases). The CDR3 has 16 amino acids. The V end lost 1 base, the J end lost 7 bases, and 16 bases lay between the germline ends. CDR1 MGHRA and CDR2 YSYEKL come from the germline V gene. The CDR3 DNA follows: TGCGCCAGCAGCCAAGGAGGAGGGGTGTTATTTGAAAAACTGTTTTTT. Encoded protein: CASSQGGGVLFEKLFF.

A few counts support this clonotype. The V and J genes are TRBV7-9 and TRBJ2-3, with a tentative D call TRBD2 (6 bases). The CDR3 is 15 amino acids. Germline CDR1 and CDR2: SEHNR and FQNEAQ (reference sequence). Trimming left V 2 bases short and J 2 bases short, with 11 bases between. This CDR3 is CASSLPLADTDTQYF. The CDR3 nucleotides read TGTGCCAGCAGCTTACCACTAGCAGACACAGATACGCAGTATTTT.

This clonotype was observed many times. The V and J genes are TRBV28 and TRBJ2-4, with unresolved D. Germline V lookup: CDR1 MDHEN, CDR2 SYDVKM. The V end lost 2 bases, the J end lost 9 bases, and 11 bases lay between the germline ends. The CDR3 is 13 amino acids. The chain's CDR3 is CASSLPTVGIQYF. For the CDR3, the DNA is TGTGCCAGCAGTTTACCGACCGTCGGCATTCAGTACTTC.

This clonotype occurred once. The rearrangement links TRBV20-1 to TRBJ2-1; D is unresolved. Germline loops: CDR1 DFQATT, CDR2 SNEGSKA (reference sequence). This CDR3 comprises 14 residues. V lost 6 bases, J lost 0 bases, and 12 bases lay in between. The CDR3 reads CSAIPRRSYNEQFF. The CDR3 bases are TGCAGTGCAATCCCGAGGCGCTCCTACAATGAGCAGTTCTTC.

This clonotype was seen a few times. The rearrangement joins TRBV12-3 or TRBV12-4 to TRBJ1-1, with no clear D. V gave up 5 bases and J gave up 3 bases, with 19 bases separating them. This CDR3 contains 16 residues. Here the CDR3 DNA reads TGTGCCAGCAGTCCTATCCTGGCAGGATTATACACTGAAGCTTTCTTT. Translation gives CASSPILAGLYTEAFF.